The present T cell receptor beta chain was sequenced within a study of T cell clones after liver transplantation. Study context: Liver transplant recipients had immunosuppression withdrawal attempted within 2 years. Third-party-reactive TCRbeta sequences from pre-transplant mixed lymphocyte reactions served as antigen-independent comparators. Study findings and constraints: Donor-reactive sequences fell more than third party-reactive ones, suggesting partial deletion.

Profiling relied on immunoSEQ multiplex PCR, and the TCRdb table lists in-frame clones only, not all of them. The sample carries fewer than 110,000 clones, roughly four fifths recorded once. From germline, CDR1 is KGHSH and CDR2 LQKENI. The CDR3 runs to 15 residues. V shed 5 bases and J shed 1 base, with 13 bases lying between them. Details on this clone: Its cognate antigen is unknown.

V gene TRBV18 combines with J gene TRBJ2-3, with D tentatively TRBD2 (5 bases). Sequencing used CD4+ T cells from blood, obtained approximately 43 months after liver transplant. The clonotype was recovered from a human patient who received a liver transplant. Some T cells may be supplied by the graft donor. The CDR3, as DNA: TGTGCCAGCTCAGCTCGGGGATGGGGCACAGATACGCAGTATTTT. Protein sequence: CASSARGWGTDTQYF.